This T cell receptor (beta chain) was identified during a study of cytomegalovirus exposure and HLA in healthy donors. The primer mix had 60 Vbeta and 13 Jbeta primers. Sequenced by immunoSEQ multiplex PCR; TCRdb stores in-frame clones only, minus some. This sample has about 99,000 clones, with about 80% found just once. CDR1 LNHDA and CDR2 SQIVND come from the germline V gene (reference sequence). With V trimmed by 5 bases and J by 6 bases, 5 bases remained unmatched. The CDR3 length is 13 residues. Sequencing was done on a sample of PBMCs. The rearrangement joins TRBV19 to TRBJ1-2; 8 bases agree with TRBD1. The receptor was isolated from a woman aged 40 to 50 in good health and CMV-seronegative. This chain's CDR3 is CASSVGQADGYTF. The CDR3 nucleotides read TGTGCCAGTAGTGTGGGACAGGCCGATGGCTACACCTTC.